This record concerns one TCR beta chain sequence. What it binds is unknown. The PCR made use of 60 Vbeta and 13 Jbeta primers. Using immunoSEQ multiplex PCR, the repertoire was profiled, and TCRdb retains in-frame clones only, with some absent. The sample carries about 150,000 clones, under 75% recorded once. The data originate from a study of cytomegalovirus exposure and HLA in healthy donors. Overall study results and limits: There were several of the most significant clusters that appeared linked to common viral pathogens in a later analysis.

CDR3 length equals 16 residues. J lost 5 bases, V lost 7 bases, and 15 bases had no gene match. CDR1 and CDR2 (germline): LNHDA, SQIVND (reference sequence). The TCR originated in an older woman in good health and CMV-seropositive. The sequenced sample was PBMCs. The chain recombines TRBV19 with TRBJ2-5, with 8 bases fitting TRBD2. Written as DNA, the CDR3 is TGTGCCAGTACCGGCATCCGGGACCGGGAGGGGGAGACCCAGTACTTC. Amino acid sequence: CASTGIRDREGETQYF.